These 20 T cell receptor beta chains came from one sample sequenced in a study of blood T cell repertoires in COVID-19. Libraries were prepared by immunoSEQ multiplex PCR; TCRdb keeps only in-frame clonotypes and omits some of them. The data hold 70,000 to 100,000 clones, with approximately 80% observed a single time. The sequenced sample consisted of peripheral blood. The receptors were gathered from a human donor in a cohort sampled during active COVID-19.

This chain links TRBV5-4 with TRBJ1-2; D perhaps matches TRBD1 (5 bases). The germline V gene encodes CDR1 SGHNT and CDR2 YYREEE (reference sequence). CDR3 size: 13 residues. V shed 6 bases and J shed 5 bases, with 14 bases lying between them. The CDR3 region has the DNA TGTGCCAGCACCCTCGGGGGTTCTTATGGCTACACCTTC. Translating gives CASTLGGSYGYTF. Full variable domain (missing parts from reference TRBV5-4 and TRBJ1-2): ETGVTQSPTHLIKTRGQQVTLRCSSQSGHNTVSWYQQALGQGPQFIFQYYREEENGRGNFPPRFSGLQFPNYSSELNVNALELDDSALYLCASTLGGSYGYTFGSGTRLTVV.

The chain carries TRBV7-2 and TRBJ2-1; possible D gene TRBD1, 6 bases. Germline V gene lookup returns CDR1 SGHTA and CDR2 FQGNSA. With 1 base removed from V and 2 bases from J, the gap between germline ends came to 15 bases. This CDR3 is 17 amino acids long. The CDR3 loop reads CASSLGGIRGTYNEQFF. The CDR3 DNA follows: TGTGCCAGCAGCTTAGGTGGGATTAGGGGGACCTACAATGAGCAGTTCTTC.

This clone has just a few counts. This chain connects TRBV18 to TRBJ1-2, with TRBD1 matching 10 bases. With V trimmed by 3 bases and J by 6 bases, 4 bases remained unmatched. This CDR3 spans 14 amino acids. In germline, CDR1 is KGHSH, CDR2 LQKENI. The CDR3 bases are TGTGCCAGCTCACCTGGGACAGGGGAAGATGGCTACACCTTC. This gives the protein CASSPGTGEDGYTF.

A few counts support this clone. The J gene is TRBJ1-3, the V gene TRBV10-3; TRBD1 agrees at 7 bases. This CDR3 contains 15 residues. The germline CDR1 and CDR2 sequences are ENHRY and SYGVKD. The V gene end was trimmed by 5 bases and the J gene end by 0 bases; junction bases not matched to a gene: 4. CDR3 DNA: TGTGCCATCAGTACAGGGGCCGCCTCTGGAAACACCATATATTTT. Amino acid sequence: CAISTGAASGNTIYF.

The gene calls are TRBV3-1 (or the pseudogene TRBV3-2) and TRBJ1-5; D gene ambiguous. The germline V gene has CDR1 LGHDT and CDR2 YNNKEL (reference sequence). V lost 1 base and J lost 0, with 4 bases in between. The CDR3 has 14 residues. CDR3 residues: CASSQAISNQPQHF. DNA for the CDR3: TGTGCCAGCAGCCAAGCAATTAGCAATCAGCCCCAGCATTTT.

The sample holds a few counts of this clone. The chain's CDR3 is CASRDMDRGAGANVLTF. In nucleotides, the CDR3 is TGTGCCAGCAGGGACATGGACAGGGGGGCTGGGGCCAACGTCCTGACTTTC. The chain recombines TRBV2 with TRBJ2-6, with TRBD1 matching over 10 bases. The CDR3 loop spans 17 amino acids. The trim removed 6 bases at V and 2 bases at J, leaving 7 bases unmatched. Germline V gives CDR1 SNHLY, CDR2 FYNNEI.

This rearrangement joins TRBV6-5 to TRBJ1-1; possibly TRBD1 for D (5 bases). This CDR3 comprises 15 residues. Trimming cost V 7 bases and J 5 bases, with 20 bases left between them. CDR1 is MNHEY and CDR2 is SVGAGI in the germline V gene. Here the CDR3 DNA reads TGTGCCAGCATTTCAGTGGCGGGCGGGGGAACTGAAGCTTTCTTT. As protein: CASISVAGGGTEAFF.

CDR3 in DNA: TGTGCCAGCAGTTACCTCGGACTAGCGGTTCAAGAGACCCAGTACTTC. It yields the protein CASSYLGLAVQETQYF. The rearrangement joins TRBV6-6 to TRBJ2-5, with 10 bases aligning to TRBD2. The CDR3 totals 16 residues. Germline loops: CDR1 MNHNY, CDR2 SVGAGI (reference sequence). Trimming took 2 bases from V and 2 from J; bases not matched to a gene: 5.

The chain employs TRBV15 and TRBJ2-2; the D is unclear. CDR3 length: 15 amino acids. Trimming stripped 0 bases from V and 1 base from J, with 6 bases between. Germline V gene sequence: CDR1 LNHNV, CDR2 YYDKDF (reference sequence). DNA for the CDR3: TGTGCCACCAGCAGAGATAGATGGAACACCGGGGAGCTGTTTTTT. The encoded protein is CATSRDRWNTGELFF.

V usage is TRBV7-2 and J usage is TRBJ1-1, with D possibly TRBD1 on 6 matching bases. Germline values: CDR1 SGHTA, CDR2 FQGNSA. V was cut by 1 base and J by 4 bases, with 19 bases left in between. This CDR3 has 17 amino acids. Written as DNA, the CDR3 is TGTGCCAGCAGCTTAGTCCTTTCAGGGGAGGGGAGCACTGAAGCTTTCTTT. Residues: CASSLVLSGEGSTEAFF.

This clone has only one observation. The chain couples TRBV25-1 to TRBJ1-5; TRBD1 matches 9 bases. The CDR3 sequence is 13 residues long. CDR1 and CDR2 (germline): MGHDK, SYGVNS. J lost 7 bases, V lost 4 bases, and 2 bases had no gene match. The CDR3 sequence: CASSGTGAQPQHF. The CDR3 DNA sequence: TGTGCCAGCAGTGGGACAGGGGCGCAGCCCCAGCATTTT.

The J gene is TRBJ1-3, the V gene TRBV19; the D gene is possibly TRBD1 (6 bases). V lost 8 bases to trimming and J lost 4 bases, with 12 bases between them. Germline-derived CDR1 and CDR2 are LNHDA and SQIVND (reference sequence). This CDR3 region has 13 residues. In DNA form, the CDR3 reads TGTGCCAGTTCGGGACATCTGGGAAACACCATATATTTT. This gives the protein CASSGHLGNTIYF.

The rearrangement links TRBV3-1 (or the pseudogene TRBV3-2) to TRBJ2-1, with D perhaps TRBD2 (5 bases). Trimming shortened V by 1 base and J by 0 bases, and 13 bases separated the two germline ends. Germline V gene sequence: CDR1 LGHDT, CDR2 YNNKEL (reference sequence). The CDR3 contains 17 residues. The CDR3, as DNA: TGTGCCAGCAGCCAAGTTATAACTGGGAGCTCCTACAATGAGCAGTTCTTC. Translation gives CASSQVITGSSYNEQFF.

V gene TRBV4-2 combines with J gene TRBJ1-1; D is uncertain. This CDR3 has 16 residues. CDR1 LGHNA and CDR2 YNFKEQ come from the germline V gene. The ends were cut back, 4 bases at V and 4 bases at J, with 19 bases in the middle. In DNA form, the CDR3 reads TGTGCCAGCAGCCGGGGTAGGGCGCGGACTATCACTGAAGCTTTCTTT. It specifies CASSRGRARTITEAFF.

V and J are TRBV28 and TRBJ1-4; D not certain. The germline CDR1 and CDR2 sequences are MDHEN and SYDVKM. CDR3 length: 14 residues. The V and J ends lost 4 bases and 4 bases respectively, with 10 bases between them. For the CDR3, the DNA is TGTGCCAGCAGTTCGGGAGCAGTTAATGAAAAACTGTTTTTT. This sequence encodes CASSSGAVNEKLFF.

The gene calls are TRBV5-1 and TRBJ2-5; TRBD2 might be the D (6 bases). Germline V gene sequence: CDR1 SGHRS, CDR2 YFSETQ. Deletions cut 2 bases from V and 2 bases from J, with 10 bases between. The length of the CDR3 is 14 residues. The CDR3 sequence is CASSFGTQQETQYF. The DNA of the CDR3 is TGCGCCAGCAGCTTCGGGACTCAACAAGAGACCCAGTACTTC.

V gene TRBV5-5 combines with J gene TRBJ2-1; tentative D call: TRBD1 (6 bases). CDR1 and CDR2 (germline): SGHKS, YYEKEE (reference sequence). The ends were cut back, 1 base at V and 8 bases at J, with 10 bases in the middle. The CDR3 runs 13 residues. CDR3 nucleotide sequence: TGTGCCAGCAGCTTGCAGGGGTTAGATGAGCAGTTCTTC. Amino acid sequence: CASSLQGLDEQFF.

This sequence joins TRBV2 and TRBJ1-1; D might be TRBD1 (5 bases). The length of the CDR3 is 17 residues. In germline, CDR1 is SNHLY, CDR2 FYNNEI. V shed 5 bases and J shed 1 base, with 20 bases lying between them. CDR3 protein: CASSPILTSTGNTEAFF. Written as DNA, the CDR3 is TGTGCCAGCAGTCCGATCCTGACCTCCACAGGGAACACTGAAGCTTTCTTT.

The DNA of the CDR3 is TGTGCCACCAAAAGAGATAAACAGGGTTACGAGCAGTACTTC. This codes for CATKRDKQGYEQYF. The gene calls are TRBV15 and TRBJ2-7, with D perhaps TRBD1 (6 bases). V lost 7 bases and J lost 4, with 17 bases in between. The CDR3 consists of 14 residues. Looked up from germline, CDR1 is LNHNV and CDR2 is YYDKDF (reference sequence). The full variable domain, rest sourced from reference TRBV15 and TRBJ2-7, is DAMVIQNPRYQVTQFGKPVTLSCSQTLNHNVMYWYQQKSSQAPKLLFHYYDKDFNNEADTPDNFQSRRPNTSFCFLDIRSPGLGDTAMYLCATKRDKQGYEQYFGPGTRLTVT.

The count of this clone is one. CDR3 in DNA: TGTGCCAGCAGCCCCAGGGGGACAGATACGCAGTATTTT. It encodes CASSPRGTDTQYF. The chain is built from TRBV3-1 (or the pseudogene TRBV3-2) and TRBJ2-3; 7 bases fit TRBD1. CDR1 and CDR2 (germline): LGHDT, YNNKEL (reference sequence). V was clipped by 4 bases and J by 3 bases; unmatched bases: 1. CDR3 length: 13 amino acids.